This T cell receptor beta chain was sequenced during a study of T cell repertoires in cytomegalovirus infection. This clonotype has just a few counts. TCRdb used MiXCR to reprocess the reads, holding one entry per CDR3 protein. This sample carries fewer than 350,000 distinct CDR3 sequences, roughly 15% of them seen once, and the ten largest clones take 9.5% to 15%. This CDR3 region has 15 residues. Trimming pared 5 bases from V and 4 bases from J, leaving 14 bases between. Germline-derived CDR1 and CDR2 are SGHAT and FQNNGV. Material: PBMCs. This sequence originates from a human donor in good health (CMV status not recorded). Some clones in this sample may be carry-over from other donors' samples. This sequence joins TRBV11-2 and TRBJ2-2; D not resolved. CDR3 residues: CASSLLVRTTGELFF. In DNA form, the CDR3 reads TGTGCCAGCAGCCTGCTAGTAAGGACCACCGGGGAGCTGTTTTTT.